This T cell receptor beta chain was captured in a study of blood T cell repertoires in COVID-19. Study summary: Sites across the United States, Italy and Spain contributed samples from acute and convalescent COVID-19.

Under the authors' procedure: For nucleated cells, counts were estimated from reference gene primer amplification. The protocol was immunoSEQ multiplex PCR, while the TCRdb copy is restricted to in-frame clones and leaves out a portion. D and trimming were read from the DNA, whereas the V and J calls and clone size are those reported in that table. The sample contains tens of thousands of clones, 65% to 85% of which appear only once. Germline V gives CDR1 SGHTA, CDR2 FQGNSA. CDR3 size: 16 residues. Trimming stripped 5 bases from V and 0 bases from J, with 15 bases between. Specimen: peripheral blood. This sequence originates from a man in his forties or fifties with acute or convalescent COVID-19. The chain is built from TRBV7-2 and TRBJ2-3, with D perhaps matching TRBD2 (7 bases). The CDR3 is CASSTRGGPSTDTQYF. The CDR3 nucleotides are TGTGCCAGCAGCACTCGCGGGGGCCCCAGCACAGATACGCAGTATTTT. The whole variable domain, filled in from reference TRBV7-2 and TRBJ2-3, reads GAGVSQSPSNKVTEKGKDVELRCDPISGHTALYWYRQSLGQGLEFLIYFQGNSAPDKSGLPSDRFSAERTGGSVSTLTIQRTQQEDSAVYLCASSTRGGPSTDTQYFGPGTRLTVL.